This is a list of T cell receptor beta chains from one sample in a study of blood T cells in healthy people across ages. TCRdb reprocessed the 5' RACE reads with MiXCR, giving one entry per CDR3 protein. Of nearly 800,000 distinct CDR3 sequences in the sample, more than 50% were seen once. The sample was blood. Receptors were obtained from a man between 40 and 49 years old in good health. Both conserved end residues are part of each CDR3. The D gene is left open where the match is weak. Rows may omit the clone size; those that give it use once, few, many or a size class.

d_call	clone_size	v_call	j_call	cdr3_nt	cdr3_aa
TRBD1	.	TRBV28	TRBJ1-1	TGTGCCAGCAGTCCGCCACAGGGGGCGACCACTGAAGCTTTCTTT	CASSPPQGATTEAFF
.	few	TRBV6-5	TRBJ2-7	TGTGCCAGCAGCCTTCCAGGAAGCTCCTACGAGCAGTACTTC	CASSLPGSSYEQYF
.	few	TRBV5-6	TRBJ2-1	TGTGCCAGCAGCTACCGACTAACACCTCAAGGGGAGCAGTTCTTC	CASSYRLTPQGEQFF
TRBD1	.	TRBV9	TRBJ2-5	TGTGCCAGCAGCGGGGGAGGGACAGGGATAGAGACCCAGTACTTC	CASSGGGTGIETQYF
TRBD2	.	TRBV20-1	TRBJ2-7	TGCAGTGCTAGGGATATAGCGGGAGGGCCGAAGCAGTACTTC	CSARDIAGGPKQYF
.	many	TRBV25-1	TRBJ2-3	TGTGCCAGCAGTGATGTATTAGCGGCCAACACAGATACGCAGTATTTT	CASSDVLAANTDTQYF
.	.	TRBV3-1	TRBJ2-3	TGTGCCAGCAGCCAAGACGGAGGGCCCCTTACGCAGTATTTT	CASSQDGGPLTQYF
TRBD1	.	TRBV28	TRBJ2-2	TGTGCCAGCATCCGGACAGGGGTTACCGGGGAGCTGTTTTTT	CASIRTGVTGELFF
.	.	TRBV6-2/TRBV6-3	TRBJ1-1	TGTGCCAGCAGACAGGGTTGGTCGGAAGCTTTCTTT	CASRQGWSEAFF
.	.	TRBV11-3	TRBJ2-3	TGTGCCAGCAGCCCGCTGAGCAGCACAGATACGCAGTATTTT	CASSPLSSTDTQYF
.	.	TRBV4-2	TRBJ2-1	TGTGCCAGCAGACAAGACCTCAGGGGGGTCCCCAATGAGCAGTTCTTC	CASRQDLRGVPNEQFF
.	.	TRBV5-5	TRBJ2-6	TGTGCCAGCAGCTTGAACGGAGATTCTGGGGCCAACGTCCTGACTTTC	CASSLNGDSGANVLTF
TRBD1	once	TRBV27	TRBJ1-2	TGTACCAGCAGTTCTCGCCGGGACAGGGGACATGGCTACACCTTC	CTSSSRRDRGHGYTF
TRBD1	.	TRBV7-9	TRBJ1-1	TGTGCCAGCAGCTTTAGACAGGGGGCGGGCGAAAACACTGAAGCTTTCTTT	CASSFRQGAGENTEAFF
TRBD2	.	TRBV4-2	TRBJ2-3	TGTGCCAGTGCTGGACTAGCGCACCGCACAGATACGCAGTATTTT	CASAGLAHRTDTQYF
TRBD1	.	TRBV7-9	TRBJ1-1	TGTGCCAGCGGGAAGGAGGGGGCGGCAGAAGCTTTCTTT	CASGKEGAAEAFF
TRBD1	.	TRBV4-1	TRBJ2-6	TGCGCCAGCAGCCAACTACTGTCCCGACAGGGAACCAACTCTGGGGCCAACGTCCTGACTTTC	CASSQLLSRQGTNSGANVLTF
TRBD2	few	TRBV28	TRBJ2-7	TGTGCCAGCAGTTTGCTGGGCGGGAGGAGCGACGAGCAGTACTTC	CASSLLGGRSDEQYF
TRBD1	once	TRBV29-1	TRBJ2-3	TGCAGCGTCGCCGGGACAGGGAGGACAGATACGCAGTATTTT	CSVAGTGRTDTQYF
TRBD2	.	TRBV20-1	TRBJ2-7	TGCAGTGCTAGAGCCCGGGTTAGCGGGAGGGTGACCTACGAGCAGTACTTC	CSARARVSGRVTYEQYF
TRBD2	many	TRBV7-8	TRBJ2-5	TGTGCCAGCAGCTTCGGGGGGTACCAAGAGACCCAGTACTTC	CASSFGGYQETQYF
.	.	TRBV4-2	TRBJ1-1	TGTGCCAGCAGCCAAGATCGGGGGGGCAGGGGCCCGAGGGAAGCTTTCTTT	CASSQDRGGRGPREAFF
TRBD2	.	TRBV7-8	TRBJ2-1	TGTGCCAGCAGCTTAACAGCGGGAGCGGATGAGCAGTTCTTC	CASSLTAGADEQFF
.	.	TRBV3-1	TRBJ2-4	TGTGCCAGCAGCCGAAGGGGGAACATTCAGTACTTC	CASSRRGNIQYF
.	once	TRBV7-9	TRBJ2-5	TGTGCCAGCAGCTACCCTTTAAGGCGGGGGCTGCAAGAGACCCAGTACTTC	CASSYPLRRGLQETQYF
.	.	TRBV6-5	TRBJ2-2	TGTGCCAGCAGTTACTCGTTCATTTCCACCGGGGAGCTGTTTTTT	CASSYSFISTGELFF
.	.	TRBV9	TRBJ2-7	TGTGCCAGCAGCGTAGGGGGACTTAGCTCCTACGAGCAGTACTTC	CASSVGGLSSYEQYF
TRBD2	.	TRBV9	TRBJ2-2	TGTGCCAGCAGCGTAGGTGCGGGAGGGGACACCGGGGAGCTGTTTTTT	CASSVGAGGDTGELFF
.	.	TRBV4-2	TRBJ2-6	TGTGCCAGCACCGAAGGGGGGCAGGGCTCTGGGGCCAACGTCCTGACTTTC	CASTEGGQGSGANVLTF
TRBD2	few	TRBV20-1	TRBJ2-3	TGCAGTGCTAGCCCAGCGGGAGTTCCAGATACGCAGTATTTT	CSASPAGVPDTQYF
TRBD2	.	TRBV5-1	TRBJ2-5	TGCGCCAGCAGCTTGGAAGCGGGGTGGTTGGAGACCCAGTACTTC	CASSLEAGWLETQYF
.	.	TRBV3-1	TRBJ2-7	TGTGCCAGCAGCCAAGATATTGGTAGTTCCGAGCAGTACTTC	CASSQDIGSSEQYF
.	few	TRBV6-6	TRBJ2-7	TGTGCCAGCAGTTACGAAGGGTACTACGAGCAGTACTTC	CASSYEGYYEQYF
.	few	TRBV5-1	TRBJ2-3	TGCGCCAGCAGCCGGGGATGGGGAACAGATACGCAGTATTTT	CASSRGWGTDTQYF
TRBD2	few	TRBV28	TRBJ2-7	TGTGCCAGCCCTCCCGATGGGCGGGAGGGCGTAATCCACGAGCAGTACTTC	CASPPDGREGVIHEQYF
TRBD1	.	TRBV25-1	TRBJ2-7	TGTGCCAGCCCTCCGGACAGGGGAAATCACTGGCAGTACTTC	CASPPDRGNHWQYF
.	.	TRBV7-7	TRBJ2-5	TGTGCCAGCAGCACAGATTGGGGGTCCCCGATGGAGACCCAGTACTTC	CASSTDWGSPMETQYF
.	.	TRBV10-3	TRBJ1-1	TGTGCCATCTTGGATCCCGCTATTTCGAACACTGAAGCTTTCTTT	CAILDPAISNTEAFF
.	.	TRBV28	TRBJ1-5	TGTGCCAGCAGTGGGCAGAGTACCAATCAGCCCCAGCATTTT	CASSGQSTNQPQHF
.	.	TRBV25-1	TRBJ2-5	TGTGCCAGCAGTGAAGGGGGGGCGCGGGAGACCCAGTACTTC	CASSEGGARETQYF
.	.	TRBV7-9	TRBJ2-1	TGTGCCAGCAGCCCAAGGGGTCTAGATACCAATGAGCAGTTCTTC	CASSPRGLDTNEQFF
TRBD1	many	TRBV5-1	TRBJ2-1	TGCGCCAGTCAAAAAAAATCAACCGGGACAGGGATAAGCAATGAGCAGTTCTTC	CASQKKSTGTGISNEQFF
.	few	TRBV29-1	TRBJ1-2	TGCAGCGTTGAACTGGGGTATGGCTACACCTTC	CSVELGYGYTF
TRBD1	.	TRBV15	TRBJ1-4	TGTGCCACCCACCCAGGGGGGGCCGATGAAAAACTGTTTTTT	CATHPGGADEKLFF
.	.	TRBV4-1	TRBJ1-2	TGCGCCAGCAGCCAAGAAGGGCGACCGAACTATGGCTACACCTTC	CASSQEGRPNYGYTF
.	once	TRBV12-3/TRBV12-4	TRBJ1-2	TGTGCCAGCAGCCTTGATTACGACAGATCTAACTATGGCTACACCTTC	CASSLDYDRSNYGYTF
.	.	TRBV27	TRBJ1-4	TGTGCCAGCAGTTTAACGGCGTTACAGACAACTAATGAAAAACTGTTTTTT	CASSLTALQTTNEKLFF
.	once	TRBV9	TRBJ1-2	TGTGCCAGCAGCGTAATAAGCCTTGGTAGTGGCTACACCTTC	CASSVISLGSGYTF
TRBD2	.	TRBV9	TRBJ2-7	TGTGCCAGCAGCTCACCCGGGACTAGCGGTTCGGGCGAGCAGTACTTC	CASSSPGTSGSGEQYF
.	.	TRBV12-3/TRBV12-4	TRBJ1-2	TGTGCCAGCAGTCCTCACAGAGTTGAGGGCTACACCTTC	CASSPHRVEGYTF
.	few	TRBV6-2/TRBV6-3	TRBJ2-1	TGTGCCAGCAGCCCAATTACCCGGCAGGGTGAGCAGTTCTTC	CASSPITRQGEQFF